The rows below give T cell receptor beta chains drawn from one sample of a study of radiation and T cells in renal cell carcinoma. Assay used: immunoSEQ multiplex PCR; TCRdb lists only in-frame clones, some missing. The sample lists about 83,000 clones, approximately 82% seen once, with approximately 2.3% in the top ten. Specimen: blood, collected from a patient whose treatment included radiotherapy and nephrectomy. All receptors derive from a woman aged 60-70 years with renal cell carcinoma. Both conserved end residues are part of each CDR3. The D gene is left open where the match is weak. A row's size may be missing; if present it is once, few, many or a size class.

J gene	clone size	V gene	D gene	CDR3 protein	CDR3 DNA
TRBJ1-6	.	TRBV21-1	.	CASSKGSDLYNSPLHF	TGTGCCAGCAGCAAAGGAAGTGACCTATATAATTCACCCCTCCACTTT
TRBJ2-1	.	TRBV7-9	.	CASGGLEVYNEQFF	TGTGCCAGCGGCGGACTGGAAGTTTACAATGAGCAGTTCTTC
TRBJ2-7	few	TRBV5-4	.	CASSLEVEAAYEQYF	TGTGCCAGCAGCTTGGAGGTGGAGGCAGCATACGAGCAGTACTTC
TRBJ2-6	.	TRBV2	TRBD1	CASSRKGTGDSGANVLTF	TGTGCCAGCAGTCGGAAGGGGACAGGGGACTCTGGGGCCAACGTCCTGACTTTC
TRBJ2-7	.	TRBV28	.	CASSLAIQGSSYEQYF	TGTGCCAGCAGTTTAGCGATTCAGGGATCCTCCTACGAGCAGTACTTC
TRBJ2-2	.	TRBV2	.	CASGTGNTGELFF	TGTGCCTCCGGGACGGGGAACACCGGGGAGCTGTTTTTT
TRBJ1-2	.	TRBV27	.	CASSSPDYGYTF	TGTGCCAGCAGTTCCCCGGACTATGGCTACACCTTC
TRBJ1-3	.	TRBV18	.	CASSPEVSGNTIYF	TGTGCCAGCTCACCGGAGGTGTCGGGAAACACCATATATTTT
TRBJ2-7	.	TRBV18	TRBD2	CASSPGTSGRRAYEQYF	TGTGCCAGCTCCCCCGGGACTAGCGGGAGGCGGGCCTACGAGCAGTACTTC
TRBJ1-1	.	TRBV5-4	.	CASSYPTGGAAEAFF	TGTGCCAGCAGCTACCCGACCGGAGGGGCGGCTGAAGCTTTCTTT
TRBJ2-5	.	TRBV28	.	CASSFYRAWETQYF	TGTGCCAGCAGTTTTTATAGGGCCTGGGAGACCCAGTACTTC
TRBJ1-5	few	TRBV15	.	CATSRDGQPNQPQHF	TGTGCCACCAGCAGAGATGGTCAGCCCAATCAGCCCCAGCATTTT